This T cell receptor beta chain was sequenced in a study of blood T cell repertoires in COVID-19. Turning to the study itself: Acute-phase and convalescent COVID-19 samples originated in the United States, Italy and Spain. T cells, B-cell-depleted T cells, or PBMCs provided the cDNA or gDNA that served as material.

This CDR3 is 14 amino acids long. The germline V gene encodes CDR1 LGHNA and CDR2 YSLEER. Trimming took 3 bases from V and 5 from J; bases not matched to a gene: 3. Participant-reported clinical history was the basis for cohort assignment. Sequencing used immunoSEQ multiplex PCR; TCRdb keeps in-frame clones, though not all of them. The sample includes 280,000 or so clones, roughly 90% seen only once; the top ten take 1.7%. The sequenced sample consisted of PBMCs or T cells enriched from blood (not recorded which). This receptor was identified in a young woman with acute COVID-19. The V and J genes are TRBV4-3 and TRBJ2-1; TRBD1 matches 8 bases. CDR3 sequence reads: CASSHETGDNEQFF. As DNA, the CDR3 is TGCGCCAGCAGCCACGAGACAGGGGACAATGAGCAGTTCTTC.